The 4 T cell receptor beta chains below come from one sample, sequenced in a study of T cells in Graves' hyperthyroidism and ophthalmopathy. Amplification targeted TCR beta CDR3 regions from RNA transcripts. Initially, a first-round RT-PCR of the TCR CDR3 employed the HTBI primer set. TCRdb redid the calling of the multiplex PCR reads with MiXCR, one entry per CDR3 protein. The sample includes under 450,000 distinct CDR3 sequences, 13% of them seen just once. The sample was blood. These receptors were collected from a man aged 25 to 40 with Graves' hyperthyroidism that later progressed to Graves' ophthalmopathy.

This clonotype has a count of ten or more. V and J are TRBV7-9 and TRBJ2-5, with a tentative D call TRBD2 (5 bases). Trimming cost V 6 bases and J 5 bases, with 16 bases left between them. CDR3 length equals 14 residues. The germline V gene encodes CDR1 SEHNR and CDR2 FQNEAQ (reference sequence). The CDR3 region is CASRKDGRRETQYF. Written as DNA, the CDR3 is TGTGCCAGCAGAAAGGACGGGCGGAGGGAGACCCAGTACTTC.

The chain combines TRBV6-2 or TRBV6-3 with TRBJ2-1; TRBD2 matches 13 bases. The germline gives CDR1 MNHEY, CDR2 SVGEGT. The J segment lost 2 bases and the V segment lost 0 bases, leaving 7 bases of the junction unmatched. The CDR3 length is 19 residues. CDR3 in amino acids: CASSYSSLAGGSPYNEQFF. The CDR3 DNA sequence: TGTGCCAGCAGTTACTCGTCACTAGCGGGGGGGTCCCCCTACAATGAGCAGTTCTTC.

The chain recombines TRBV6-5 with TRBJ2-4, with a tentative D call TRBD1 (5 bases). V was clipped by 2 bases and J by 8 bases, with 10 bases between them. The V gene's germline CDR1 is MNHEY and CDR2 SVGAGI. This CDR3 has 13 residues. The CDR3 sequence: CASSYAGWDIQYF. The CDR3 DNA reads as TGTGCCAGCAGTTACGCAGGGTGGGACATTCAGTACTTC.

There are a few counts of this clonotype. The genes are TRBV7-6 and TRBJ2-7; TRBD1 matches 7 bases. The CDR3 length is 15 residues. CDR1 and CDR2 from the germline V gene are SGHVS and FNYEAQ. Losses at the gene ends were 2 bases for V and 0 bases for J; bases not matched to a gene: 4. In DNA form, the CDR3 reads TGTGCCAGCAGCTTAACCGGGGACAGCTCCTACGAGCAGTACTTC. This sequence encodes CASSLTGDSSYEQYF.